This TCR beta chain was retrieved from a study of CD8 T cells in Susac syndrome (dated by TCRdb to between 2017 and 2020). In the study overall: Whether CD8+ T cell activation and differentiation in Susac syndrome was antigen driven was tested using repertoire sequencing. General findings and caveats noted by the study authors: The TCR sequencing and HLA analysis was acknowledged to have included a relatively small number of individuals.

Peripheral blood CD8+ and CD4+ T cells from healthy donors, Susac syndrome patients and multiple sclerosis patients were profiled by high-throughput TCR beta sequencing. The healthy donors served as controls matched for age and sex. Bulk CD8+ and CD4+ T cells were purified by magnetic negative isolation, while CD8+ TEMRA cells were enriched using FACS. Blood was collected in EDTA tubes and processed within 24 hours, with PBMCs isolated through density gradient centrifugation. PBMCs intended for TCR sequencing were cryopreserved in liquid nitrogen and thawed later in a water bath at 37 degrees C. Purity of sorted or isolated CD4+, CD8+ and CD8+ TEMRA cells was at least 90%. As to this clonotype: There is no known antigen for this receptor. One base away there is no much larger clone; base qualities are not given.

RNA was extracted using the RNeasy kit, and roughly 0.45 to 1 ug of the RNA was reverse transcribed with random hexamers. The immunoSEQ multiplex PCR assay, which covers 54 Vbeta and 13 Jbeta segments, was used to amplify TCR beta CDR3 regions. To correct PCR amplification bias, a synthetic template baseline was used for both primer optimization and computational correction. As for the authors' bioinformatics: Reads were assigned to V, D and J genes according to IMGT and analyzed in immunoSEQ Analyzer, with only productive sequences retained. To calculate clonality, Shannon entropy was normalized by log2 of the number of productive unique sequences and then subtracted from one. Public and private clones were assessed among the 100 most prevalent clones of each patient and control. Clones were defined as Susac-specific when absent from the healthy and MS cohorts, from roughly 1,100 published viral clones and from other ImmuneACCESS disease sequences. TCRdb trimmed the raw reads at Q25, called clones with MiXCR and kept productive beta chains. Rows matching on CDR3 protein sequence are summarized as one entry with the most common DNA and genes. Here the V and J calls rest on TCRdb's processing, not on the authors' analysis. The sample profile shows about 200,000 distinct CDR3 sequences; 85% to 95% of them were found once. The ten largest account for around 0.1% of the sample.

The source of this sequence is a human donor in good health. Sequencing input: CD4+ T cells from PBMCs.

The nucleotide sequence reads as follows: TGTGCCAGATTACAACGAGTGTACACCGGGGAGCTGTTTTTT. Its coded protein is CARLQRVYTGELFF. The sequence links TRBV6-4 to TRBJ2-2, with the D segment identity uncertain. The CDR3 has 14 amino acids, counting the end cysteine and phenylalanine. CDR3 DNA is the only sequence kept; it has 42 bases, read in frame from the first base. CDR1 and CDR2, per the germline V gene, are MRHNA and SNTAGT. The V and J ends are trimmed by 9 bases and 3 bases, leaving 14 bases between them.